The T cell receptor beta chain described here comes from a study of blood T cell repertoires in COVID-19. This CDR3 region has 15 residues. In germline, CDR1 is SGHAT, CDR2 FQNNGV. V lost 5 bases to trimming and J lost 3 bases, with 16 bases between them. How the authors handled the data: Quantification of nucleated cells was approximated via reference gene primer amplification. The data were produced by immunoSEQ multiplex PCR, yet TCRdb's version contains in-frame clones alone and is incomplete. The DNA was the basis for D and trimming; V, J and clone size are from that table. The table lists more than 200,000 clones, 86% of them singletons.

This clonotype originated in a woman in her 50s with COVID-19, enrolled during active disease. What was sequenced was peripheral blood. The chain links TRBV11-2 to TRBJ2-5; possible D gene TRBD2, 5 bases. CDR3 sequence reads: CASSLTGFMKETQYF. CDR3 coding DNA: TGTGCCAGCAGCCTCACGGGGTTTATGAAAGAGACCCAGTACTTC.